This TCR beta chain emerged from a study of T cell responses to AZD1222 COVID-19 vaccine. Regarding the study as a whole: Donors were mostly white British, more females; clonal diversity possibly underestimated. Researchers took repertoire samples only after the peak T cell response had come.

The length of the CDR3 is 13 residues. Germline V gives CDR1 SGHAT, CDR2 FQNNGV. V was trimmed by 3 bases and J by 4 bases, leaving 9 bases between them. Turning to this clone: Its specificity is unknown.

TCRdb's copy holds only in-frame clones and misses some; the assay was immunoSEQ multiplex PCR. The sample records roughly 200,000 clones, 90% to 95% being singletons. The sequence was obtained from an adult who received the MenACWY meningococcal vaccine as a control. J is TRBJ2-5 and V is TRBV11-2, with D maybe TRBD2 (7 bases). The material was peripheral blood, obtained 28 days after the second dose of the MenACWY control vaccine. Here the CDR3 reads CASSFGGPETQYF. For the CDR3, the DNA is TGTGCCAGCAGCTTCGGGGGGCCAGAGACCCAGTACTTC.